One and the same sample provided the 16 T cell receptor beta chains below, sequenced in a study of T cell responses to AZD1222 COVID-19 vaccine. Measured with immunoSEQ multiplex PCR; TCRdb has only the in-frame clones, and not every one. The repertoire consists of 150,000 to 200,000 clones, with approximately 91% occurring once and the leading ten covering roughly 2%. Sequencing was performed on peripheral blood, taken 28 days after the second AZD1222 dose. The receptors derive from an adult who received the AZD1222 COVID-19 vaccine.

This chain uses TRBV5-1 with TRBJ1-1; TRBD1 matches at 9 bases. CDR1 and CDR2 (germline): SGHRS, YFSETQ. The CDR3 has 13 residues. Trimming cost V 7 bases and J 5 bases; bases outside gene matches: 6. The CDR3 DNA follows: TGCGCCAGCGGGACAGGGAAAGGGACTGAAGCTTTCTTT. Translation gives CASGTGKGTEAFF.

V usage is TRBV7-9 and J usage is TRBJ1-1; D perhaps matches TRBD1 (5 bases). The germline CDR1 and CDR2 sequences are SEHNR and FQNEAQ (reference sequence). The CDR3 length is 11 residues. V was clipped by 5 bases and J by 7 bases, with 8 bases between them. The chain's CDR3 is CASSRRGEAFF. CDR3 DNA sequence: TGTGCCAGCAGCAGGAGGGGTGAAGCTTTCTTT.

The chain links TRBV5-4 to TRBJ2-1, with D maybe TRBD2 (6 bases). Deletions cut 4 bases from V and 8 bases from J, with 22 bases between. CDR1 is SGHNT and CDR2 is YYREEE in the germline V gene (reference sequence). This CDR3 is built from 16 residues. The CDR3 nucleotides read TGTGCCAGCAGCAAACCGGGACTCCGGGGAAAGGATGAGCAGTTCTTC. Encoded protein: CASSKPGLRGKDEQFF.

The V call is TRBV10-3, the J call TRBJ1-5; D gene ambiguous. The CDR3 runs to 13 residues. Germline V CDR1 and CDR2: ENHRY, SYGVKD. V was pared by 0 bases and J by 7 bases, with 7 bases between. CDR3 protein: CAISESEEQPQHF. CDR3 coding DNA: TGTGCCATCAGTGAGTCAGAGGAGCAGCCCCAGCATTTT.

CDR3 region: CASSQGNRDSEKLFF. The CDR3 DNA sequence: TGCGCCAGCAGCCAAGGGAACCGGGACAGTGAAAAACTGTTTTTT. The V gene is TRBV4-3, the J gene TRBJ1-4; 7 bases are shared with TRBD1. The ends lost 1 base at V and 7 bases at J; junction bases unmatched: 6. This CDR3 is 15 amino acids long. The germline V gene encodes CDR1 LGHNA and CDR2 YSLEER.

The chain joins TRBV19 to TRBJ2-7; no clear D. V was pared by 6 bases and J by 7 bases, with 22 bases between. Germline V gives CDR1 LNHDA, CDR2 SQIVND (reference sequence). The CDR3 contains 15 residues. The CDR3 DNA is TGTGCCAGTAGATCCCCGGGCAACTTCCCGTCTGAGCAGTACTTC. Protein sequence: CASRSPGNFPSEQYF.

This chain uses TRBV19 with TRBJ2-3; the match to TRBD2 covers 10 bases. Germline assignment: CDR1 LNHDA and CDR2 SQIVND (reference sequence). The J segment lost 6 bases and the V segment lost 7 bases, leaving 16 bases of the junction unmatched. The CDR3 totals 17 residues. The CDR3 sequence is CASKGVGLAGALDTQYF. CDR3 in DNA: TGTGCCAGTAAGGGGGTTGGGCTAGCGGGGGCCCTGGATACGCAGTATTTT.

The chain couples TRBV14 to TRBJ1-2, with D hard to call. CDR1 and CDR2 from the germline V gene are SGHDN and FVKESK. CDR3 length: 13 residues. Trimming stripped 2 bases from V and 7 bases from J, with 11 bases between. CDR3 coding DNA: TGTGCCAGCAGCCAAATTATAACAGCTGGCTACACCTTC. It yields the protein CASSQIITAGYTF.

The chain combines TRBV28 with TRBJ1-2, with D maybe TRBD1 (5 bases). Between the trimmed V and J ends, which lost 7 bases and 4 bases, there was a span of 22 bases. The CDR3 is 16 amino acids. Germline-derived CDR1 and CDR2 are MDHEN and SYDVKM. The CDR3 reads CASTGGVGLPSYGYTF. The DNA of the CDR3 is TGTGCCAGCACGGGGGGGGTTGGCCTGCCCTCCTATGGCTACACCTTC.

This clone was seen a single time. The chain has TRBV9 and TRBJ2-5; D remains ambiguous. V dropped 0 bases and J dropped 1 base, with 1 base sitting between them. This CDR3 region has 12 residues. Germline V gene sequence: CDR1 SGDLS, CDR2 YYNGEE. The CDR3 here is CASSVAQETQYF. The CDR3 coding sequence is TGTGCCAGCAGCGTAGCCCAAGAGACCCAGTACTTC.

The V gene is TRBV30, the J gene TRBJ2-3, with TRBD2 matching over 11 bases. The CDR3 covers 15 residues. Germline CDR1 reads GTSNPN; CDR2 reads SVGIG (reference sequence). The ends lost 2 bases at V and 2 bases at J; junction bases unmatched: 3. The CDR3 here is CAWSPLAGVTDTQYF. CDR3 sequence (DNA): TGTGCCTGGAGTCCACTAGCGGGAGTCACAGATACGCAGTATTTT.

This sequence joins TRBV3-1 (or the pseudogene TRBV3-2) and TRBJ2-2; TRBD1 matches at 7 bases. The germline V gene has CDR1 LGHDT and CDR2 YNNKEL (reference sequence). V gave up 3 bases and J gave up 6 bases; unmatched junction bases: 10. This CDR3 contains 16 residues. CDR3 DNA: TGTGCCAGCAGCCAGGAGACAGGGTTTTGGGCCGGGGAGCTGTTTTTT. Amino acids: CASSQETGFWAGELFF.

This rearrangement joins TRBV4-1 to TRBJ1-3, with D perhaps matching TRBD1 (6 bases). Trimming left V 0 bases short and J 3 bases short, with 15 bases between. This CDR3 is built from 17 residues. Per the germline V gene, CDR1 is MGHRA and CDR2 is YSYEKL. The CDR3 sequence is CASSQEVPGVFGNTIYF. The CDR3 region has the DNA TGCGCCAGCAGCCAAGAGGTGCCAGGGGTGTTTGGAAACACCATATATTTT.

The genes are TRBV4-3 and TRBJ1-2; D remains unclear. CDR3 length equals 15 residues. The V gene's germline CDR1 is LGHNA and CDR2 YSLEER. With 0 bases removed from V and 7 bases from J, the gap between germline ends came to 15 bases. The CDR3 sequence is CASSQDHAQGGGYTF. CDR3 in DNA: TGCGCCAGCAGCCAAGATCACGCCCAAGGCGGTGGCTACACCTTC.

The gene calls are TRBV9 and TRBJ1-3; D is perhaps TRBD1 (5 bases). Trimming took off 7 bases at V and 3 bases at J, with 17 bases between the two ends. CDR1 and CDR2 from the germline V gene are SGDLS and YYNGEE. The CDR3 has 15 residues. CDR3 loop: CASSGGVASGNTIYF. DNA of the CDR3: TGTGCCAGCTCTGGGGGGGTTGCAAGTGGAAACACCATATATTTT.

For the CDR3, the DNA is TGTGCCACCGAGGGGGCGTTAAACAATCAGCCCCAGCATTTT. This gives the protein CATEGALNNQPQHF. V and J are TRBV14 and TRBJ1-5; the match to TRBD1 covers 7 bases. J gave up 3 bases and V 10 bases, and 9 bases lay outside the gene matches. CDR1 is SGHDN, CDR2 FVKESK, per germline. The CDR3 consists of 14 residues.